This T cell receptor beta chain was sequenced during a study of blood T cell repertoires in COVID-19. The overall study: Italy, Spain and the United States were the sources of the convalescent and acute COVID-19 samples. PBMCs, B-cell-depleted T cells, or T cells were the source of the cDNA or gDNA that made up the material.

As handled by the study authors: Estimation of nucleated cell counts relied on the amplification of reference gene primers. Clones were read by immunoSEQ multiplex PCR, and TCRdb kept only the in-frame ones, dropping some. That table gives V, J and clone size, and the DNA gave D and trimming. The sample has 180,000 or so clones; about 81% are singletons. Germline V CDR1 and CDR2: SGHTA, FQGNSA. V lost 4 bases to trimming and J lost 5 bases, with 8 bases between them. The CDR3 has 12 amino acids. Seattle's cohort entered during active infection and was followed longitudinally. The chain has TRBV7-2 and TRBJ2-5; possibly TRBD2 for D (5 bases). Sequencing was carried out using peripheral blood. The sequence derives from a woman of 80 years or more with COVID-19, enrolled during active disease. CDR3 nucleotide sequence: TGTGCCAGCAGCTACGGGAAGGAGACCCAGTACTTC. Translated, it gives CASSYGKETQYF.